What follows are 25 T cell receptor beta chains derived from one specimen sequenced in a study of T cell clones after liver transplantation. Generated by immunoSEQ multiplex PCR, the TCRdb table keeps only in-frame clones and is missing some. This sample has roughly 100,000 clones; 84% occur once, and the top ten carry roughly 2.8%. Here the sequenced sample was CD4+ T cells from blood, taken around 50 months after liver transplant. These receptors were taken from a human patient who received a liver transplant. Some T cells may be transferred from the graft donor.

This chain connects TRBV15 to TRBJ2-7; 7 nucleotides match TRBD1. The CDR3 is 15 residues long. The ends lost 4 bases at V and 0 bases at J; junction bases unmatched: 6. The V gene's germline CDR1 is LNHNV and CDR2 YYDKDF (reference sequence). CDR3 nucleotides: TGTGCCACCAGCACCGGGACAGAGGTCTCCTACGAGCAGTACTTC. Translated: CATSTGTEVSYEQYF.

V is TRBV10-3 and J is TRBJ1-2, with D uncertain. In germline, CDR1 is ENHRY, CDR2 SYGVKD. This CDR3 region has 13 residues. V was cut by 10 bases and J by 0 bases, with 12 bases left in between. CDR3 amino acids: CATEAGTNYGYTF. CDR3 nucleotides: TGTGCCACCGAAGCAGGTACTAACTATGGCTACACCTTC.

V usage is TRBV10-3 and J usage is TRBJ1-4, with D possibly TRBD1 on 5 matching bases. CDR1 is ENHRY and CDR2 is SYGVKD in the germline V gene. CDR3 length: 14 amino acids. V gave up 6 bases and J gave up 4 bases, with 12 bases separating them. DNA for the CDR3: TGTGCCATCAGAGCCGACAGAAGTAATGAAAAACTGTTTTTT. This translates into CAIRADRSNEKLFF.

CDR3 bases: TGTGCCAGCAGCTTTGGACAGCTTTATGGCTACACCTTC. Protein product: CASSFGQLYGYTF. This chain connects TRBV7-2 to TRBJ1-2; tentatively, D is TRBD1 (6 bases). V was clipped by 3 bases and J by 5 bases, with 10 bases between them. In germline, CDR1 is SGHTA, CDR2 FQGNSA. This CDR3 region has 13 residues.

The rearrangement joins TRBV18 to TRBJ2-3; D is undetermined. The CDR3 spans 15 residues. Per germline, CDR1 KGHSH and CDR2 LQKENI. The V end was cut by 7 bases, the J end by 2 bases, with 16 bases between. Written as DNA, the CDR3 is TGTGCCAGCTTACCGAACCTCGGGTCCACAGATACGCAGTATTTT. Translation gives CASLPNLGSTDTQYF.

The V and J genes are TRBV5-1 and TRBJ2-3; D is ambiguous. Trimming removed 0 bases from V and 3 bases from J, with 14 bases in between. Germline V gene lookup returns CDR1 SGHRS and CDR2 YFSETQ. The CDR3 is made up of 16 amino acids. The CDR3 DNA reads as TGCGCCAGCAGCTTGGCCCCGGCCAGGACGACAGATACGCAGTATTTT. Protein sequence: CASSLAPARTTDTQYF.

The J gene is TRBJ1-1, the V gene TRBV13, with 8 bases matching TRBD1. The germline CDR1 and CDR2 sequences are PRHDT and FYEKMQ (reference sequence). V trimming: 1 base; J trimming: 3 bases; junction bases outside the gene matches: 13. The CDR3 extends over 18 amino acids. CDR3 amino acids: CASSLDPFPDREYTEAFF. CDR3 coding DNA: TGTGCCAGCAGCTTAGACCCCTTCCCGGACAGGGAGTACACTGAAGCTTTCTTT.

The chain has TRBV19 and TRBJ1-1, with 8 bases identical to TRBD1. CDR3 length: 14 residues. The V gene's germline CDR1 is LNHDA and CDR2 SQIVND (reference sequence). Trimming took 6 bases from V and 7 from J; bases not matched to a gene: 10. CDR3 nucleotides: TGTGCCAGTAGCACCCTTGGACAGGGCCTTGAAGCTTTCTTT. Translated: CASSTLGQGLEAFF.

The CDR3 coding sequence is TGTGCCAGCCACAGGGATTCAGACTATGGCTACACCTTC. Amino acid sequence: CASHRDSDYGYTF. This sequence joins TRBV25-1 and TRBJ1-2; possible D gene TRBD1, 6 bases. CDR1 and CDR2 (germline): MGHDK, SYGVNS. V shed 8 bases and J shed 3 bases, with 13 bases lying between them. The CDR3 loop spans 13 amino acids.

The rearrangement links TRBV5-1 to TRBJ2-6; 7 nucleotides line up with TRBD2. CDR3 size: 17 residues. V was pared by 0 bases and J by 0 bases, with 3 bases of the junction left unmatched. The germline V gene encodes CDR1 SGHRS and CDR2 YFSETQ. The CDR3 DNA reads as TGCGCCAGCAGCTTGGCCCTAGCGGTCTCTGGGGCCAACGTCCTGACTTTC. It codes for CASSLALAVSGANVLTF.

This clone was counted only a few times. The CDR3 coding sequence is TGTGCCAGCAGCGTAGAAGGGGCGCAAGAAGAGACCCAGTACTTC. It codes for CASSVEGAQEETQYF. The chain links TRBV9 to TRBJ2-5; TRBD1 might be the D (5 bases). The CDR3 spans 15 residues. V lost 0 bases to trimming and J lost 3 bases, with 12 bases between them. Germline values: CDR1 SGDLS, CDR2 YYNGEE.

This clone was counted a single time. The chain links TRBV2 to TRBJ1-2; D possibly corresponds to TRBD1 (5 bases). V was clipped by 6 bases and J by 4 bases, with 18 bases between them. Germline V gene lookup returns CDR1 SNHLY and CDR2 FYNNEI. CDR3 length equals 15 residues. The CDR3 DNA reads as TGTGCCAGCAGCTTAATGTGGGGGTCTACCTATGGCTACACCTTC. It translates to CASSLMWGSTYGYTF. Full variable domain (rest looked up from reference TRBV2 and TRBJ1-2): EPEVTQTPSHQVTQMGQEVILRCVPISNHLYFYWYRQILGQKVEFLVSFYNNEISEKSEIFDDQFSVERPDGSNFTLKIRSTKLEDSAMYFCASSLMWGSTYGYTFGSGTRLTVV.

The chain recombines TRBV6-5 with TRBJ2-1, with 7 bases that match TRBD2. The germline CDR1 and CDR2 sequences are MNHEY and SVGAGI. V lost 5 bases and J lost 3; bases outside the gene matches: 7. The CDR3 extends over 15 amino acids. The CDR3 sequence is CASSTTSHNYNEQFF. CDR3 DNA: TGTGCCAGCAGTACGACTAGCCACAACTACAATGAGCAGTTCTTC.

The chain uses TRBV11-2 and TRBJ2-5; no clear D. Trimming removed 1 base at V and 3 bases at J, with 12 bases between. CDR3 length: 15 amino acids. Germline CDR1 reads SGHAT; CDR2 reads FQNNGV. CDR3 sequence reads: CASSLVPLKEETQYF. The CDR3 coding sequence is TGTGCCAGCAGCTTAGTACCCCTCAAAGAAGAGACCCAGTACTTC.

This clone was seen only once. This chain connects TRBV18 to TRBJ2-7; D might be TRBD1 (6 bases). The CDR3 consists of 14 residues. In germline, CDR1 is KGHSH, CDR2 LQKENI. V lost 1 base, J lost 1 base, and 8 bases lay in between. The CDR3 is CASSPRTVSYEQYF. The DNA of the CDR3 is TGTGCCAGCTCACCACGGACAGTTTCCTACGAGCAGTACTTC.

This clone was detected only once. V usage is TRBV2 and J usage is TRBJ2-1, with 10 bases that match TRBD2. J lost 1 base, V lost 6 bases, and 3 bases had no gene match. The CDR3 length is 15 residues. Germline V gene sequence: CDR1 SNHLY, CDR2 FYNNEI. This CDR3 reads CASRLAGVSYNEQFF. CDR3 nucleotides: TGTGCCAGCAGGCTAGCGGGGGTGTCCTACAATGAGCAGTTCTTC.

V and J are TRBV18 and TRBJ1-2; D remains ambiguous. V gave up 0 bases and J gave up 0 bases, with 8 bases separating them. Germline CDR1 and CDR2: KGHSH and LQKENI. The CDR3 is made up of 15 amino acids. CDR3 in amino acids: CASSPPFRPNYGYTF. In DNA, the CDR3 is TGTGCCAGCTCACCACCGTTCAGGCCTAACTATGGCTACACCTTC. Supplemented by reference TRBV18 and TRBJ1-2, the full variable domain reads NAGVMQNPRHLVRRRGQEARLRCSPMKGHSHVYWYRQLPEEGLKFMVYLQKENIIDESGMPKERFSAEFPKEGPSILRIQQVVRGDSAAYFCASSPPFRPNYGYTFGSGTRLTVV.

The table lists this clone with a few counts. The chain links TRBV28 to TRBJ2-7; 12 nucleotides align to TRBD2. The CDR3 runs 15 residues. Germline CDR1 reads MDHEN; CDR2 reads SYDVKM. J lost 1 base, V lost 6 bases, and 4 bases had no gene match. CDR3 nucleotides: TGTGCCAGCAGCCTTGGACTAGCGGGGTCCTACGAGCAGTACTTC. Translated: CASSLGLAGSYEQYF.

The chain uses TRBV5-6 and TRBJ2-1; 13 nucleotides agree with TRBD2. This CDR3 contains 16 residues. J lost 8 bases, V lost 4 bases, and 9 bases had no gene match. Looked up from germline, CDR1 is SGHDT and CDR2 is YYEEEE. The CDR3 bases are TGTGCCAGCAGCCCCCCGACTAGCGGGAGGTTCGATGAGCAGTTCTTC. Its translation: CASSPPTSGRFDEQFF.

The chain uses TRBV12-5 and TRBJ2-3; 8 bases line up with TRBD1. The CDR3 runs 14 residues. Germline V gene data show CDR1 as LGHNT and CDR2 as FRNRAP. Trimming removed 6 bases from V and 1 base from J; junction bases left unmatched: 3. The CDR3 region has the DNA TGTGCTAGTGGACCGGGACAGGGCACAGATACGCAGTATTTT. It yields the protein CASGPGQGTDTQYF.

J is TRBJ2-1 and V is TRBV11-2, with 8 positions matching TRBD2. The trim removed 0 bases at V and 3 bases at J, leaving 7 bases unmatched. Germline V CDR1 and CDR2: SGHAT, FQNNGV. The CDR3 contains 17 residues. For the CDR3, the DNA is TGTGCCAGCAGCTTAGATCATCTTAGCGGGATCTACAATGAGCAGTTCTTC. The encoded protein is CASSLDHLSGIYNEQFF.

This clone was picked up one time. The chain employs TRBV18 and TRBJ1-1, with D perhaps matching TRBD1 (6 bases). Germline V gene lookup returns CDR1 KGHSH and CDR2 LQKENI. V lost 3 bases, J lost 7 bases, and 12 bases lay in between. The CDR3 has 13 amino acids. The CDR3 DNA reads as TGTGCCAGCTCACCCCAGACAGGTCTTGAAGCTTTCTTT. As protein: CASSPQTGLEAFF.

The chain has TRBV21-1 and TRBJ2-7; TRBD2, the D gene given by the table, was not confirmed from the DNA. TRBV21-1 is deemed a pseudogene. This CDR3 spans 18 amino acids. In nucleotides, the CDR3 is TGTGCCAGCAGCAAAGACTCGACCCCTGGGGGGGGTGCGGGCGAGCAGTACTTC. Its protein is CASSKDSTPGGGAGEQYF.

The rearrangement joins TRBV19 to TRBJ1-2, with 9 bases that match TRBD1. After removal of 5 bases from V and 7 bases from J, the junction contained 2 bases not matched to a gene. The length of the CDR3 is 12 residues. Germline V gene lookup returns CDR1 LNHDA and CDR2 SQIVND (reference sequence). The DNA for the CDR3 is TGTGCCAGTAGTGGACAGGGGTCTGGCTACACCTTC. Its protein product is CASSGQGSGYTF. Together with reference TRBV19 and TRBJ1-2, the CDR3 gives the full variable domain: DGGITQSPKYLFRKEGQNVTLSCEQNLNHDAMYWYRQDPGQGLRLIYYSQIVNDFQKGDIAEGYSVSREKKESFPLTVTSAQKNPTAFYLCASSGQGSGYTFGSGTRLTVV.

The rearrangement joins TRBV28 to TRBJ2-2; 7 bases are shared with TRBD2. CDR1 and CDR2 (germline): MDHEN, SYDVKM. The CDR3 totals 17 residues. The V gene end was trimmed by 4 bases and the J gene end by 2 bases; junction bases not matched to a gene: 10. DNA of the CDR3: TGTGCCAGCAGTTCCACCGGGTTAGCGGGTAACACCGGGGAGCTGTTTTTT. Translation: CASSSTGLAGNTGELFF.